The 24 T cell receptor beta chains below were found in one sample sequenced in a study of CD8+ T cells in alopecia areata. Following extraction, RNA underwent reverse transcription to cDNA, which served as the sequencing template. The repertoire was sequenced with immunoSEQ multiplex PCR; TCRdb's copy has only in-frame clones and lacks some. The sample records about 190,000 clones, more than 55% being singletons. The treatment is: oral pan-JAK inhibitor, 5-10 mg twice daily. This specimen consisted of CD4+ T cells sorted from blood, obtained at week 4, from a patient treated with tofacitinib. These receptors were collected from a human donor with alopecia areata.

The genes are TRBV5-1 and TRBJ2-1, with TRBD2 matching over 8 bases. CDR1 and CDR2 (germline): SGHRS, YFSETQ. Trimming cost V 1 base and J 4 bases; bases outside gene matches: 10. The CDR3 runs 17 residues. CDR3 DNA: TGCGCCAGCAGCTTGTTGGTTGGCGGGAGGAAATACAATGAGCAGTTCTTC. It encodes CASSLLVGGRKYNEQFF.

On this clone: One end of the junction is discordant with germline, which a read error may explain. The DNA of the CDR3 is TGTTCATTGGCCCGCTACCAAGAGACCCAGTACTTC. This encodes CSLARYQETQYF. This chain links TRBV29-1 with TRBJ2-5; unclear D gene. The CDR3 covers 12 residues. Looked up from germline, CDR1 is SQVTM and CDR2 is ANQGSEA.

The chain joins TRBV5-4 to TRBJ2-5; D remains unclear. V shed 0 bases and J shed 2 bases, with 11 bases lying between them. The CDR3 loop spans 15 amino acids. Germline V CDR1 and CDR2: SGHNT, YYREEE (reference sequence). The CDR3, as DNA: TGTGCCAGCAGCTTGGCCGGCCATTCTCAAGAGACCCAGTACTTC. The encoded protein is CASSLAGHSQETQYF.

The chain links TRBV11-2 to TRBJ1-5, with 7 bases that match TRBD1. The CDR3 is 13 residues long. Germline V lookup: CDR1 SGHAT, CDR2 FQNNGV. V gave up 5 bases and J gave up 6 bases; unmatched junction bases: 4. CDR3 nucleotide sequence: TGTGCCAGCAGCCCTGACAGGGTTCAGCCCCAGCATTTT. The encoded protein is CASSPDRVQPQHF.

V is TRBV29-1 and J is TRBJ2-7; the match to TRBD2 covers 8 bases. This CDR3 comprises 13 residues. V trimming: 7 bases; J trimming: 0 bases; junction bases outside the gene matches: 5. CDR1 is SQVTM and CDR2 is ANQGSEA in the germline V gene. The CDR3 DNA reads TGCAGCGCGGGAGGGTCAGGCTCCTACGAGCAGTACTTC. The encoded protein is CSAGGSGSYEQYF.

The rearrangement joins TRBV29-1 to TRBJ2-2; D is unresolved. The V gene lost 0 bases and the J gene lost 1 base, with 9 bases spanning the gap. This CDR3 has 15 residues. Germline assignment: CDR1 SQVTM and CDR2 ANQGSEA. The CDR3 sequence is CSVEEAGRNTGELFF. CDR3 DNA sequence: TGCAGCGTTGAAGAAGCAGGAAGGAACACCGGGGAGCTGTTTTTT.

The V and J genes are TRBV9 and TRBJ1-2; no reliable D call. The CDR3 covers 13 residues. CDR1 SGDLS and CDR2 YYNGEE come from the germline V gene. V lost 0 bases to trimming and J lost 3 bases, with 6 bases between them. The CDR3 nucleotides read TGTGCCAGCAGCGTAGATCGGGACTATGGCTACACCTTC. This translates into CASSVDRDYGYTF. Full variable domain (outside the CDR3, taken from reference TRBV9 and TRBJ1-2): DSGVTQTPKHLITATGQRVTLRCSPRSGDLSVYWYQQSLDQGLQFLIQYYNGEERAKGNILERFSAQQFPDLHSELNLSSLELGDSALYFCASSVDRDYGYTFGSGTRLTVV.

V gene TRBV29-1 combines with J gene TRBJ2-5; the match to TRBD2 covers 9 bases. Germline V lookup: CDR1 SQVTM, CDR2 ANQGSEA. J gave up 4 bases and V 4 bases, and 10 bases lay outside the gene matches. This CDR3 spans 15 amino acids. This chain's CDR3 is CSVVPIAGVRETQYF. The CDR3 DNA reads TGCAGCGTTGTCCCGATAGCGGGAGTGAGAGAGACCCAGTACTTC.

The J gene is TRBJ2-5, the V gene TRBV5-1; perhaps TRBD2 as D (6 bases). Germline CDR1 SGHRS, CDR2 YFSETQ. CDR3 length: 13 residues. V shed 3 bases and J shed 1 base, with 7 bases lying between them. CDR3 nucleotides: TGCGCCAGCAGCTCTAGCGTCCAAGAGACCCAGTACTTC. Translation: CASSSSVQETQYF. The full variable domain, its missing parts supplied by reference TRBV5-1 and TRBJ2-5, is KAGVTQTPRYLIKTRGQQVTLSCSPISGHRSVSWYQQTPGQGLQFLFEYFSETQRNKGNFPGRFSGRQFSNSRSEMNVSTLELGDSALYLCASSSSVQETQYFGPGTRLLVL.

This chain joins TRBV15 and TRBJ1-1; 7 positions agree with TRBD1. The ends lost 3 bases at V and 8 bases at J; junction bases unmatched: 6. CDR3 size: 13 residues. The germline gives CDR1 LNHNV, CDR2 YYDKDF (reference sequence). The CDR3 DNA sequence: TGTGCCACCAGCAGGGAAAGGGGGCGAGAAGCTTTCTTT. This encodes CATSRERGREAFF.

The V and J genes are TRBV15 and TRBJ2-5, with no clear D. The CDR3 loop spans 15 amino acids. The germline gives CDR1 LNHNV, CDR2 YYDKDF (reference sequence). V was clipped by 0 bases and J by 1 base, with 9 bases between them. This chain's CDR3 is CATSREVVSQETQYF. CDR3 coding DNA: TGTGCCACCAGCAGAGAGGTTGTATCCCAAGAGACCCAGTACTTC.

This clone was seen more than once but under ten times. The chain carries TRBV29-1 and TRBJ2-5, with TRBD2 matching over 9 bases. Per the germline V gene, CDR1 is SQVTM and CDR2 is ANQGSEA. Losses at the gene ends were 5 bases for V and 4 bases for J; bases not matched to a gene: 5. The CDR3 length is 13 residues. DNA for the CDR3: TGCAGCGTTTCCCTGACTAGCGGAGAGACCCAGTACTTC. The encoded protein is CSVSLTSGETQYF.

This chain connects TRBV9 to TRBJ1-1, with D maybe TRBD1 (5 bases). CDR1 is SGDLS and CDR2 is YYNGEE in the germline V gene. The CDR3 has 16 amino acids. Trimming left V 0 bases short and J 0 bases short, with 12 bases between. The CDR3 protein is CASSVGAGSMNTEAFF. For the CDR3, the DNA is TGTGCCAGCAGCGTAGGGGCAGGGAGTATGAACACTGAAGCTTTCTTT. Full variable domain (outside the CDR3, taken from reference TRBV9 and TRBJ1-1): DSGVTQTPKHLITATGQRVTLRCSPRSGDLSVYWYQQSLDQGLQFLIQYYNGEERAKGNILERFSAQQFPDLHSELNLSSLELGDSALYFCASSVGAGSMNTEAFFGQGTRLTVV.

The rearrangement uses TRBV7-2 and TRBJ2-5; D call uncertain. The CDR3 is 13 amino acids. Germline V gene sequence: CDR1 SGHTA, CDR2 FQGNSA. V was trimmed by 3 bases and J by 2 bases, leaving 7 bases between them. The CDR3 nucleotides are TGTGCCAGCAGCTTTGTTGTTCAAGAGACCCAGTACTTC. Amino acids: CASSFVVQETQYF.

The V call is TRBV30, the J call TRBJ2-1, with D hard to call. The length of the CDR3 is 13 residues. Trimming pared 3 bases from V and 6 bases from J, leaving 12 bases between. From germline, CDR1 is GTSNPN and CDR2 SVGIG (reference sequence). The CDR3 spells CAWRGASRNEQFF. CDR3 sequence (DNA): TGTGCCTGGAGAGGAGCGTCACGCAATGAGCAGTTCTTC.

This clone was seen only a few times. The chain couples TRBV29-1 to TRBJ2-7; possibly TRBD1 for D (5 bases). The V end lost 4 bases, the J end lost 2 bases, and 9 bases lay between the germline ends. Germline V gene data show CDR1 as SQVTM and CDR2 as ANQGSEA. The CDR3 is 12 residues long. The chain's CDR3 is CSVVQGTYEQYF. Written as DNA, the CDR3 is TGCAGCGTTGTCCAGGGAACCTACGAGCAGTACTTC.

The V call is TRBV30, the J call TRBJ2-3; unclear D gene. Germline loops: CDR1 GTSNPN, CDR2 SVGIG (reference sequence). V was trimmed by 5 bases and J by 2 bases, leaving 8 bases between them. CDR3 length equals 12 residues. For the CDR3, the DNA is TGTGCCTGGGACGAGTCCACAGATACGCAGTATTTT. Translated, it gives CAWDESTDTQYF.

The chain uses TRBV7-2 and TRBJ1-1; D not resolved. V lost 1 base and J 1 base, leaving 7 bases between the germline ends. The CDR3 extends over 14 amino acids. Germline loops: CDR1 SGHTA, CDR2 FQGNSA. CDR3 DNA sequence: TGTGCCAGCAGCTTAGTACGAACGAACACTGAAGCTTTCTTT. Protein sequence: CASSLVRTNTEAFF.

The CDR3: CASSTRTIQETQYF. The CDR3 nucleotides are TGTGCCAGCAGCACACGGACTATACAAGAGACCCAGTACTTC. V and J are TRBV7-2 and TRBJ2-5; perhaps TRBD2 as D (6 bases). This CDR3 region has 14 residues. Trimming removed 5 bases at V and 2 bases at J, with 12 bases between. CDR1 and CDR2 from the germline V gene are SGHTA and FQGNSA.

The sample holds one count of this clone. The rearrangement joins TRBV7-2 to TRBJ2-5, with D perhaps assigned TRBD1 or TRBD2 (5 bases each). Germline CDR1 and CDR2: SGHTA and FQGNSA. The V end lost 4 bases, the J end lost 8 bases, and 20 bases lay between the germline ends. CDR3 length equals 15 residues. In nucleotides, the CDR3 is TGTGCCAGCAGCTCAACAGGACTTCCGGGCGGTACCCAGTACTTC. This encodes CASSSTGLPGGTQYF. Full variable domain (remainder filled in from reference TRBV7-2 and TRBJ2-5): GAGVSQSPSNKVTEKGKDVELRCDPISGHTALYWYRQSLGQGLEFLIYFQGNSAPDKSGLPSDRFSAERTGGSVSTLTIQRTQQEDSAVYLCASSSTGLPGGTQYFGPGTRLLVL.

The chain uses TRBV18 and TRBJ2-1; the D gene is possibly TRBD1 (9 bases). The CDR3 runs to 21 residues. V shed 0 bases and J shed 0 bases, with 24 bases lying between them. Germline V CDR1 and CDR2: KGHSH, LQKENI. The CDR3 reads CASSPPSGRGGQGSSYNEQFF. The DNA for the CDR3 is TGTGCCAGCTCACCACCGTCCGGTCGGGGGGGACAGGGAAGCTCCTACAATGAGCAGTTCTTC.

This chain joins TRBV30 and TRBJ2-3; D is possibly TRBD1 (6 bases). V was clipped by 1 base and J by 0 bases, with 11 bases between them. The CDR3 sequence is 15 residues long. Germline CDR1 GTSNPN, CDR2 SVGIG (reference sequence). The CDR3 region has the DNA TGTGCCTGGAGTGCGGGACAACGGAGCACAGATACGCAGTATTTT. It translates to CAWSAGQRSTDTQYF.

The J gene is TRBJ2-5, the V gene TRBV29-1; D gene uncertain. The CDR3 length is 13 residues. CDR1 is SQVTM and CDR2 is ANQGSEA in the germline V gene. Trimming pared 6 bases from V and 1 base from J, leaving 12 bases between. This CDR3 is CSVATVLQETQYF. The CDR3 coding sequence is TGCAGCGTGGCAACAGTCCTCCAAGAGACCCAGTACTTC.

The rearrangement joins TRBV2 to TRBJ1-5; D is perhaps TRBD1 (6 bases). Trimming removed 5 bases from V and 5 bases from J, with 13 bases in between. Germline V gene data show CDR1 as SNHLY and CDR2 as FYNNEI. This CDR3 has 14 amino acids. The CDR3 DNA is TGTGCCAGCAGTTATCAGGGGCTGGATCAGCCCCAGCATTTT. Translation: CASSYQGLDQPQHF.